The subject of this entry is one TCR beta chain. What it binds is not known. Naive CD8 populations comprised CD45RO-negative cells positively selected for CCR7, excluding terminally differentiated effector memory CD45RA+ cells. The data were taken from a study of shared clonotypes between healthy human individuals. CDR1 and CDR2 (germline): LNHDA, SQIVND (reference sequence). The CDR3 covers 14 residues. V was pared by 2 bases and J by 1 base, with 8 bases between. Some clones are missing from TCRdb's copy, which holds only in-frame ones; the method was immunoSEQ multiplex PCR. The sample has some 600,000 clones, approximately 96% seen once; the top ten hold less than 0.12%. Whole-study results and caveats: What naive subsets generally showed was a larger estimated richness than memory subsets showed.

The sequenced sample consisted of naive CD8+ T cells sorted from blood. The J gene is TRBJ1-1, the V gene TRBV19, with no clear D. This receptor was identified in a woman aged 25 to 45 in good health. The CDR3 loop is CASSILDANTEAFF. The CDR3, as DNA: TGTGCCAGTAGTATATTGGATGCGAACACTGAAGCTTTCTTT.